This entry lists 15 T cell receptor beta chains sequenced from one sample in a study of molecular identifiers for immune sequencing clone quantification. Each CDR3 protein gets one entry after TCRdb re-called the PCR reads with MiXCR. Here the sample spans about 640,000 distinct CDR3 sequences, 20% being singletons. Sequenced input: naive CD8+ T cells from blood, with Jurkat cell RNA spiked in. Noted subset: FACS-sorted CD8+CD4-CCR7+CD45RA+ naive T cells. Receptors originate from a human donor in good health. Some libraries in this study had Jurkat cell RNA spiked in.

Ten or more counts support this clonotype. The chain joins TRBV12-3 or TRBV12-4 to TRBJ1-6; no definite D call. The V end lost 6 bases, the J end lost 7 bases, and 10 bases lay between the germline ends. The CDR3 spans 13 residues. CDR3 loop: CASSDVENSPLHF. The CDR3 nucleotides read TGTGCCAGCAGCGACGTAGAAAATTCACCCCTCCACTTT.

There are many counts of this clonotype. The chain carries TRBV7-2 and TRBJ1-1; D is possibly TRBD1 (5 bases). Trimming took 1 base from V and 3 from J, leaving 9 bases between them. Germline CDR1 and CDR2: SGHTA and FQGNSA. The CDR3 extends over 14 amino acids. The CDR3 reads CASSLGGAYTEAFF. DNA of the CDR3: TGTGCCAGCAGCTTAGGGGGCGCGTACACTGAAGCTTTCTTT.

Only a few counts were recorded for this clonotype. This rearrangement joins TRBV30 to TRBJ2-1, with D perhaps TRBD2 (6 bases). In germline, CDR1 is GTSNPN, CDR2 SVGIG (reference sequence). CDR3 length: 12 residues. Trimming pared 6 bases from V and 7 bases from J, leaving 13 bases between. The DNA for the CDR3 is TGTGCCTGCTCGGGACTGGCTAATGAGCAGTTCTTC. This encodes CACSGLANEQFF.

This clonotype was detected ten times or more. The rearrangement links TRBV20-1 to TRBJ2-3; TRBD2 matches 7 bases. In germline, CDR1 is DFQATT, CDR2 SNEGSKA (reference sequence). The junction had 7 bases not matched to a gene; V was cut back by 2 bases and J by 2 bases. The CDR3 has 15 residues. In DNA, the CDR3 is TGCAGTGCTAGAAGTCTAGCGGACAACACAGATACGCAGTATTTT. Protein: CSARSLADNTDTQYF.

This clonotype was seen just once. This may stem from a read error, because a much larger clone lies one nucleotide away. CDR3 sequence (DNA): TGTGCCAGCAGCATTGTAGAGGCTGGAAACACCATATATTTT. This codes for CASSIVEAGNTIYF. The rearrangement joins TRBV5-6 to TRBJ1-3; D unclear. Germline V gene lookup returns CDR1 SGHDT and CDR2 YYEEEE. The CDR3 has 14 residues. Trimming removed 4 bases at V and 2 bases at J, with 10 bases between.

The chain has TRBV6-6 and TRBJ1-5; D perhaps matches TRBD1 (6 bases). Germline V lookup: CDR1 MNHNY, CDR2 SVGAGI (reference sequence). The V end was cut by 5 bases, the J end by 0 bases, with 17 bases between. The CDR3 contains 17 residues. CDR3 in DNA: TGTGCCAGCAGTCGCGACAGGATTCCTTATAGCAATCAGCCCCAGCATTTT. Its protein product is CASSRDRIPYSNQPQHF.

This clonotype was detected ten times or more. The chain combines TRBV7-9 with TRBJ2-4; D may be TRBD1 or TRBD2 (5 bases each). The CDR3 totals 12 residues. Deletions cut 4 bases from V and 6 bases from J, with 7 bases between. Germline lookup yields CDR1 SEHNR and CDR2 FQNEAQ (reference sequence). CDR3 bases: TGTGCCAGCAGCTCCGGGGCAAACATTCAGTACTTC. Translation gives CASSSGANIQYF.

This clonotype was recorded at least ten times. The chain couples TRBV11-2 to TRBJ2-5, with TRBD2 matching 14 bases. The CDR3 loop spans 16 amino acids. V gave up 2 bases and J gave up 5 bases; unmatched junction bases: 4. Per the germline V gene, CDR1 is SGHAT and CDR2 is FQNNGV. The DNA for the CDR3 is TGTGCCAGCAGCTTACCGACTAGCGGGGGGGATGAGACCCAGTACTTC. Its protein product is CASSLPTSGGDETQYF.

This clonotype was detected ten times or more. The chain has TRBV20-1 and TRBJ2-1; 8 nucleotides match TRBD1. This CDR3 comprises 15 residues. Losses at the gene ends were 3 bases for V and 7 bases for J; bases not matched to a gene: 11. In germline, CDR1 is DFQATT, CDR2 SNEGSKA (reference sequence). This CDR3 is CSARTGDGLGNEQFF. The CDR3 DNA reads as TGCAGTGCTAGGACAGGGGATGGTCTGGGGAATGAGCAGTTCTTC.

Points on this clonotype: Just one base apart from a much larger clone, this may be a read error. No conserved phenylalanine or tryptophan ends this CDR3, so it is likely a read error. The chain recombines TRBV27 with TRBJ2-4; no definite D call. Germline-derived CDR1 and CDR2 are MNHEY and SMNVEV (reference sequence). Deletions cut 6 bases from V and 6 bases from J, with 18 bases between. The CDR3 is 15 residues long. The DNA for the CDR3 is TGTGCCAGCAGCTCAATTTTAGGCGGCGTAAACATTCAGTACCTC. Translating gives CASSSILGGVNIQYL.

The chain is built from TRBV28 and TRBJ1-2; TRBD1 is a possible D gene (6 bases). The CDR3 runs to 16 residues. The V and J ends lost 5 bases and 0 bases respectively, with 16 bases between them. CDR1 and CDR2 (germline): MDHEN, SYDVKM. The CDR3 DNA reads TGTGCCAGCAGTAACACAGGGAGTCCGGCTAACTATGGCTACACCTTC. Translated, it gives CASSNTGSPANYGYTF.

This clonotype was seen once. It may be a read error: a sequence one base away is much more abundant. The V call is TRBV19, the J call TRBJ2-3; possible D gene TRBD2, 5 bases. The CDR3 has 15 amino acids. The V gene's germline CDR1 is LNHDA and CDR2 SQIVND (reference sequence). CDR3 nucleotide sequence: TGTGCCAGTAGGATGGAGGCCTCGGGAACAGATACGCGGTATTTT. Translation: CASRMEASGTDTRYF.

There are many counts of this clonotype. This CDR3 reads CASSSDAPREQFF. In DNA, the CDR3 is TGTGCCAGCAGCAGTGACGCGCCACGTGAGCAGTTCTTC. The chain is built from TRBV28 and TRBJ2-1; D unresolved. Germline CDR1 is MDHEN and CDR2 is SYDVKM. CDR3 length equals 13 residues. Deletions cut 6 bases from V and 9 bases from J, with 15 bases between.

In its sample, this clonotype was seen a few times. The CDR3: CASSIGSRGLLNIQYF. DNA of the CDR3: TGTGCCAGTAGTATAGGGAGCAGGGGGCTCTTAAACATTCAGTACTTC. The rearrangement links TRBV19 to TRBJ2-4; 8 positions match TRBD1. The V and J ends lost 1 base and 6 bases, in that order; junction bases with no gene match: 8. Per germline, CDR1 LNHDA and CDR2 SQIVND (reference sequence). This CDR3 is 16 amino acids long.

This clonotype was seen many times. The gene calls are TRBV28 and TRBJ2-5; TRBD1 agrees at 10 bases. This CDR3 is built from 17 residues. The J segment lost 0 bases and the V segment lost 2 bases, leaving 6 bases of the junction unmatched. CDR1 is MDHEN, CDR2 SYDVKM, per germline. The CDR3 region is CASSLPQDRGDQETQYF. The CDR3 DNA follows: TGTGCCAGCAGTTTACCCCAGGACAGGGGGGACCAAGAGACCCAGTACTTC.